The entry below describes one T cell receptor (beta chain). Its antigen is not known. PCR was performed a second time for about 7 to 12 cycles using a sample-barcoded 5' primer and a J-beta primer mix. Each cDNA molecule received a tag from a template-switch adaptor that had 12 random nucleotides. MiXCR was run by TCRdb on the 5' RACE reads, yielding one entry per CDR3 protein. Here the sample spans roughly 1.7 million distinct CDR3 sequences, approximately 32% being singletons. CDR3 length: 20 amino acids. From germline, CDR1 is SGHVS and CDR2 FNYEAQ. After removal of 5 bases from V and 7 bases from J, the junction contained 23 bases not matched to a gene. These data belong to a study of blood T cells in healthy people across ages. Study-level background: Every two T cells gave about one barcoded beta molecule via template switching. General observations from the study: The fall in TCR beta diversity per million T cells was roughly linear with age.

Input material: blood. V and J are TRBV7-6 and TRBJ2-1, with TRBD2 identical over 10 bases. This TCR was sampled from a woman in her twenties or thirties in good health. CDR3 sequence: CASSTSSSSGGPPWENEQFF. The CDR3 coding sequence is TGTGCCAGCAGCACCTCCTCATCTAGCGGGGGTCCCCCTTGGGAGAATGAGCAGTTCTTC.